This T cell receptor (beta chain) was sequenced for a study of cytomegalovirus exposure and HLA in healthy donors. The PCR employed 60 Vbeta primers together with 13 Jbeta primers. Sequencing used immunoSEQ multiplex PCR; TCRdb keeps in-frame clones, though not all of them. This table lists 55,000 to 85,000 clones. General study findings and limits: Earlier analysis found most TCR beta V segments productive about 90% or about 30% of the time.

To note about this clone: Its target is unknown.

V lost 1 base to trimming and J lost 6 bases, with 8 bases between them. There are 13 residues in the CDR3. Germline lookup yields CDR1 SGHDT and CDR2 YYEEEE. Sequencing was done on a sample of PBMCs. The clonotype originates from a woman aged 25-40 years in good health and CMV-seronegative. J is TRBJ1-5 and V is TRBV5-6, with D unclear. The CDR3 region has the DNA TGTGCCAGCAGCTTGACGAGGTTTCAGCCCCAGCATTTT. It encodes CASSLTRFQPQHF.